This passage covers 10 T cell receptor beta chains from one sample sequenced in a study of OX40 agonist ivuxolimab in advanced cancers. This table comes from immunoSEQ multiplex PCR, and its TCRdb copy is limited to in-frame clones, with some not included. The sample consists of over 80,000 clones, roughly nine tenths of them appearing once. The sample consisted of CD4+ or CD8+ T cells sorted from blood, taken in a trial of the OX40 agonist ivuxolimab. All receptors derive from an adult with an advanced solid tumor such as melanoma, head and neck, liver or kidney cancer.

CDR3 nucleotide sequence: TGTGCCAGCTCACCACCAACCGGGACGCTTAATGAGCAGTTCTTC. This encodes CASSPPTGTLNEQFF. V is TRBV18 and J is TRBJ2-1, with D perhaps assigned TRBD1 or TRBD2 (5 bases each). The V gene's germline CDR1 is KGHSH and CDR2 LQKENI. The CDR3 totals 15 residues. The germline V and J ends were trimmed by 0 bases and 7 bases, with 13 bases remaining between them. Variable domain in full (rest from reference TRBV18 and TRBJ2-1): NAGVMQNPRHLVRRRGQEARLRCSPMKGHSHVYWYRQLPEEGLKFMVYLQKENIIDESGMPKERFSAEFPKEGPSILRIQQVVRGDSAAYFCASSPPTGTLNEQFFGPGTRLTVL.

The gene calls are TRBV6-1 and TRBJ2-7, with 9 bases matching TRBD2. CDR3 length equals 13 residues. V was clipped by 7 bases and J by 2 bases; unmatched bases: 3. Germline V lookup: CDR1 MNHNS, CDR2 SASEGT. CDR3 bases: TGTGCCAGCACCGTAGCGGGAGCCTACGAGCAGTACTTC. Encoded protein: CASTVAGAYEQYF.

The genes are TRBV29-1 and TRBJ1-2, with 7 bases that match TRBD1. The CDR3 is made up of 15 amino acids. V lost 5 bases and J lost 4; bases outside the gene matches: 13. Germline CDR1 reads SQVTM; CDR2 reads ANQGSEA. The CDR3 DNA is TGCAGCGTTCCCGGGACAGTTCTTTCCCCCTATGGCTACACCTTC. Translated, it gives CSVPGTVLSPYGYTF.

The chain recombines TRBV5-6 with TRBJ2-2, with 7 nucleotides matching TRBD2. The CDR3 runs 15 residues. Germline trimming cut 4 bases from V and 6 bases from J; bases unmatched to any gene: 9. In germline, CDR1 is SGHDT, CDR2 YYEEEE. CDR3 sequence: CASSPRDYLAGELFF. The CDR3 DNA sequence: TGTGCCAGCAGCCCCAGGGACTATTTAGCCGGGGAGCTGTTTTTT.

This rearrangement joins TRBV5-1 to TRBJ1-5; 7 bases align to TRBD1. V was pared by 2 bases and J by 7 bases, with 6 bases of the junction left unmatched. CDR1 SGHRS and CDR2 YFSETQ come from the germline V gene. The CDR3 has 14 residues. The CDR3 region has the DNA TGCGCCAGCAGCTTCGAAGGGGGCGGGCAGCCCCAGCATTTT. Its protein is CASSFEGGGQPQHF.

CDR3 amino acids: CASSLQGAAAQHF. CDR3 in DNA: TGTGCCAGCAGCCTTCAGGGCGCAGCGGCCCAGCATTTT. This sequence joins TRBV6-5 and TRBJ1-5; D perhaps matches TRBD1 (5 bases). The CDR3 has 13 amino acids. Trimming took 6 bases from V and 11 from J, leaving 17 bases between them. Germline CDR1 MNHEY, CDR2 SVGAGI.

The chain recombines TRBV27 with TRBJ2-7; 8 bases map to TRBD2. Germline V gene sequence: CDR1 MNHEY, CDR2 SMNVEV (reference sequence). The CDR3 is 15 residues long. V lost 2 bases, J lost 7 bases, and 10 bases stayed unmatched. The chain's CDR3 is CASSLGTRTFGEQYF. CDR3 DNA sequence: TGTGCCAGCAGTTTAGGGACTAGGACCTTCGGGGAGCAGTACTTC.

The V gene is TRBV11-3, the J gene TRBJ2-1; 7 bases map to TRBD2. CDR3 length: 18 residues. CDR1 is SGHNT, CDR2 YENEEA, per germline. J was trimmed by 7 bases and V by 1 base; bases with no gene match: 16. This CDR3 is CASSLVSPGLVGLNEQFF. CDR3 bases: TGTGCCAGCAGCTTAGTATCCCCCGGGCTAGTGGGACTAAATGAGCAGTTCTTC.

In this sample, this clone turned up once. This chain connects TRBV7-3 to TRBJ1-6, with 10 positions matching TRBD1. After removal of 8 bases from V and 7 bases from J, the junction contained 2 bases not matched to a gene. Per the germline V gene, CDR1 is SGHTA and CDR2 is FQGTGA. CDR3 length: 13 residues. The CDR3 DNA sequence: TGTGCCAGCGGACAGGGGGTCAATTCACCCCTCCACTTT. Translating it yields CASGQGVNSPLHF.

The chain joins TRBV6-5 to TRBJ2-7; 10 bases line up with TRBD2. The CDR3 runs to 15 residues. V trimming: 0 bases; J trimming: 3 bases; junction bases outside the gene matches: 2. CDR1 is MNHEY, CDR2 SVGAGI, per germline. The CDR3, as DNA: TGTGCCAGCAGTTACTCCTCTAGCGGGGGCTACGAGCAGTACTTC. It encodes CASSYSSSGGYEQYF.